The entry below describes one TCR beta chain. What it recognizes is unknown. The data were obtained in a study of cytomegalovirus exposure and HLA in healthy donors. Study outcomes and limitations: Association of 15,000 to 20,000 TCR beta sequences with HLA alleles was found at 0.05 false discovery rate in a later analysis. Relative to the approximately 700-donor mean, N-insertions were reportedly fewer in an Asian-associated ancestry cluster in a later analysis. Being productive about 90% or about 30% of the time was typical of most TCR beta V segments in an earlier analysis.

Primers included in the PCR were 60 Vbeta and 13 Jbeta primers. TCRdb's copy holds only in-frame clones and misses some; the assay was immunoSEQ multiplex PCR. The data show a few hundred thousand clones, about 77% seen once. This sequence was found in a woman in her twenties or thirties in good health and CMV-seronegative. Sequences were obtained from PBMCs.

The CDR3: CASSTSTANTEAFF. CDR3 sequence (DNA): TGTGCCAGCAGTACATCTACAGCGAACACTGAAGCTTTCTTT. This rearrangement joins TRBV6-5 to TRBJ1-1; unclear D gene. CDR3 length: 14 residues. CDR1 is MNHEY and CDR2 is SVGAGI in the germline V gene. Trimming took off 5 bases at V and 1 base at J, with 11 bases between the two ends.